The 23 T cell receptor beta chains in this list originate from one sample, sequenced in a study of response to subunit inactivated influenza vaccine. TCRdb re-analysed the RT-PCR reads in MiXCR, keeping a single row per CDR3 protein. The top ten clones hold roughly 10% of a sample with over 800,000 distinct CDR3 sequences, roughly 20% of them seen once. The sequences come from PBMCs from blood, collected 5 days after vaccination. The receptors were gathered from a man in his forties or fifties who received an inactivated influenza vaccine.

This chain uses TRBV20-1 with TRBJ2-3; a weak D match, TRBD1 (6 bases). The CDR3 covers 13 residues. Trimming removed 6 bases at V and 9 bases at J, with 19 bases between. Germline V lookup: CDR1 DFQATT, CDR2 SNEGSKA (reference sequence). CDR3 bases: TGCAGTGCGTCAGGGCCTCAAAGGGGGACGCAGTATTTT. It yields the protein CSASGPQRGTQYF.

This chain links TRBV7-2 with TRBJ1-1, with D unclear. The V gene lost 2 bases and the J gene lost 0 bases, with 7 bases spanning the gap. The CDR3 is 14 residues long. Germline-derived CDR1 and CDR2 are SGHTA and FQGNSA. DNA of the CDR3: TGTGCCAGCAGCTTAAATTCAGTGAACACTGAAGCTTTCTTT. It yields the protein CASSLNSVNTEAFF.

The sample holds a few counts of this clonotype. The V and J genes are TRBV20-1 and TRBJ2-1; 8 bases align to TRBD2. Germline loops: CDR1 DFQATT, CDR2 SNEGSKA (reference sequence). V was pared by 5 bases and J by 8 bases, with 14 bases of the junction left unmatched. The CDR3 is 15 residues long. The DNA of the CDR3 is TGCAGTGCTCCCAGCCACGGGGGGGCCGTATATGAGCAGTTCTTC. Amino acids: CSAPSHGGAVYEQFF.

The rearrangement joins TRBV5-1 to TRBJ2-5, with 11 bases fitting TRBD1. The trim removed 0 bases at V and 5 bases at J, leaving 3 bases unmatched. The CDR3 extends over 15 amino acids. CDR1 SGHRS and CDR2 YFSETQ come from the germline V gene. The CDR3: CASSLERTGGETQYF. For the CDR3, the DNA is TGCGCCAGCAGCTTGGAGCGGACAGGGGGCGAGACCCAGTACTTC. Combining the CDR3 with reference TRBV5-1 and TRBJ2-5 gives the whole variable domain KAGVTQTPRYLIKTRGQQVTLSCSPISGHRSVSWYQQTPGQGLQFLFEYFSETQRNKGNFPGRFSGRQFSNSRSEMNVSTLELGDSALYLCASSLERTGGETQYFGPGTRLLVL.

DNA for the CDR3: TGTGCCAGTGGCCTGCAGATCTACGAGCAGTACTTC. Protein sequence: CASGLQIYEQYF. The gene calls are TRBV12-3 or TRBV12-4 and TRBJ2-7; the D is unclear. This CDR3 is 12 amino acids long. V lost 9 bases to trimming and J lost 3 bases, with 12 bases between them.

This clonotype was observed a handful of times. This CDR3 is CASSGTSFRSGANVLTF. The DNA of the CDR3 is TGTGCCAGCAGCGGGACATCCTTTCGCTCTGGGGCCAACGTCCTGACTTTC. V and J are TRBV6-2 or TRBV6-3 and TRBJ2-6; tentatively, D is TRBD1 (6 bases). The CDR3 length is 17 residues. The V end was cut by 6 bases, the J end by 0 bases, with 15 bases between. Germline V gene lookup returns CDR1 MNHEY and CDR2 SVGEGT.

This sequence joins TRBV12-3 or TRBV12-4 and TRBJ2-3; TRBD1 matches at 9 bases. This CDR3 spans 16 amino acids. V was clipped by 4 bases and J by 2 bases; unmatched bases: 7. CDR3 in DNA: TGTGCCAGCAGTTATCTGGGACAGGGCCCCACAGATACGCAGTATTTT. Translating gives CASSYLGQGPTDTQYF.

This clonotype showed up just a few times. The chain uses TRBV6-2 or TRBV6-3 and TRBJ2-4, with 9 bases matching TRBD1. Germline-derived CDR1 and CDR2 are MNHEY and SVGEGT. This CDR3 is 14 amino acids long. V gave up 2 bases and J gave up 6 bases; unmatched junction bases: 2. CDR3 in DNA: TGTGCCAGCAGTTACGCGGGACAGGGAAACATTCAGTACTTC. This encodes CASSYAGQGNIQYF.

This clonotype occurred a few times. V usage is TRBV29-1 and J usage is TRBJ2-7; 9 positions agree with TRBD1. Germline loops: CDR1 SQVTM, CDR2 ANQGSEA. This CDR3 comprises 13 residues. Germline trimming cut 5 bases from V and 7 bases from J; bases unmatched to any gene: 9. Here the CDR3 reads CSVSGQGREEQYF. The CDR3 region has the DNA TGCAGCGTTTCGGGACAGGGCCGTGAAGAGCAGTACTTC.

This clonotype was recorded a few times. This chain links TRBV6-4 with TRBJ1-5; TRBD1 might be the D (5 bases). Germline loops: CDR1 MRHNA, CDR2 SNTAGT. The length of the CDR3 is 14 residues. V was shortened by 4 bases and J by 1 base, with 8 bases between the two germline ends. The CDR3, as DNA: TGTGCCAGCAGTGTGGACAAAAGCAATCAGCCCCAGCATTTT. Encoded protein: CASSVDKSNQPQHF.

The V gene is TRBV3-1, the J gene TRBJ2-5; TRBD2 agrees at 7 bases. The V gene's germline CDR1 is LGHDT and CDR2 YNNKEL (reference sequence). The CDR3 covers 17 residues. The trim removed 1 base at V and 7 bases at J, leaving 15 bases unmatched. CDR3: CASSQAGLGSRSRTQYF. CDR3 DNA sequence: TGTGCCAGCAGCCAAGCAGGACTAGGTTCCAGGAGTAGGACCCAGTACTTC.

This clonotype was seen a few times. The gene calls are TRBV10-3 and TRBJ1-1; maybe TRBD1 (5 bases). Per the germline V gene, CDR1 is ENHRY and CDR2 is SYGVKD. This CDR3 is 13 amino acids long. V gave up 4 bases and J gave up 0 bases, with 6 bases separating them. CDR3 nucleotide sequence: TGTGCCATCAGTGGGGGGATGAACACTGAAGCTTTCTTT. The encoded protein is CAISGGMNTEAFF.

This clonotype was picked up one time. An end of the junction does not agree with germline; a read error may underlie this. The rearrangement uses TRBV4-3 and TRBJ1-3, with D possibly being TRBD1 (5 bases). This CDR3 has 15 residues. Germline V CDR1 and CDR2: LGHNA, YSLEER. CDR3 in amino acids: CASSPTVPSRNTIYF. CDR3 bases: TGCGCCAGCAGCCCGACAGTCCCCTCTAGAAACACCATATATTTT.

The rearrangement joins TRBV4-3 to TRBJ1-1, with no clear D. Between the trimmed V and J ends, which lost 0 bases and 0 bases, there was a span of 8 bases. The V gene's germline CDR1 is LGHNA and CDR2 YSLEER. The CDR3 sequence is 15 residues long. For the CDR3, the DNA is TGCGCCAGCAGCCAAGATACGTTCATGAACACTGAAGCTTTCTTT. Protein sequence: CASSQDTFMNTEAFF.

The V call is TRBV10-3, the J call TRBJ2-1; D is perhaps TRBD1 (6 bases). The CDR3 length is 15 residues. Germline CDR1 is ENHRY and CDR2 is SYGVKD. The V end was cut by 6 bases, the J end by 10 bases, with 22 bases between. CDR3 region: CAISSGGSGDPEQFF. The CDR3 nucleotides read TGTGCCATCAGCTCGGGCGGCTCAGGGGACCCCGAGCAGTTCTTC.

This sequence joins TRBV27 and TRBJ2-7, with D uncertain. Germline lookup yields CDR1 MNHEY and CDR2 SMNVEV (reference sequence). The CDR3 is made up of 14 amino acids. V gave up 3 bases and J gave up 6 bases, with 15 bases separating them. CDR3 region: CASSLEFVGPEQYF. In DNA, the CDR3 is TGTGCCAGCAGTTTGGAGTTCGTTGGGCCCGAGCAGTACTTC.

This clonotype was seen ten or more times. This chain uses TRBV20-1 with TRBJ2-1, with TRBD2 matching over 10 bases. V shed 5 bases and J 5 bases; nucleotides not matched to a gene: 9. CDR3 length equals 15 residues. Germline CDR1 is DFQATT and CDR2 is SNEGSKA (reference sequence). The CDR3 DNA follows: TGCAGTGCTGGACGAAGCGGGAGGGCCAACAATGAGCAGTTCTTC. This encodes CSAGRSGRANNEQFF.

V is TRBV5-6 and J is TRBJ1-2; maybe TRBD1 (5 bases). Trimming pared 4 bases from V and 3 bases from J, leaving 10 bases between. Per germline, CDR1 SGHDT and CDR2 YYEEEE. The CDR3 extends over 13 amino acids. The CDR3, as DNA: TGTGCCAGCAGCGCGGGACCTGACTATGGCTACACCTTC. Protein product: CASSAGPDYGYTF.

The CDR3 is CATSVSIAGELFF. CDR3 DNA sequence: TGTGCCACCAGTGTGAGTATCGCCGGGGAGCTGTTTTTT. The gene calls are TRBV24-1 and TRBJ2-2, with no clear D. Trimming removed 5 bases at V and 6 bases at J, with 9 bases between. CDR3 length: 13 residues. The germline V gene has CDR1 KGHDR and CDR2 SFDVKD.

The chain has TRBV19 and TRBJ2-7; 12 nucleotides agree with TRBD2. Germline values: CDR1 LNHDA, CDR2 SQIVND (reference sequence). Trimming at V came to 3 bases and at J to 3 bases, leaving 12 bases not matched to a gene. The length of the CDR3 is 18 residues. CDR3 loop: CASSIRASGGADIYEQYF. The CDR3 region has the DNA TGTGCCAGTAGTATCCGGGCTAGCGGGGGGGCCGATATCTACGAGCAGTACTTC.

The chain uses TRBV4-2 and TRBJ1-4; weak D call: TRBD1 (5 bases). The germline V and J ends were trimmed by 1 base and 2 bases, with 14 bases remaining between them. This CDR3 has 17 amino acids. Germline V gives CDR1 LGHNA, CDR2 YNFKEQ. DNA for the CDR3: TGTGCCAGCAGCCAAGGTTCCGGGGGTAGTACTAATGAAAAACTGTTTTTT. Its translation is CASSQGSGGSTNEKLFF.

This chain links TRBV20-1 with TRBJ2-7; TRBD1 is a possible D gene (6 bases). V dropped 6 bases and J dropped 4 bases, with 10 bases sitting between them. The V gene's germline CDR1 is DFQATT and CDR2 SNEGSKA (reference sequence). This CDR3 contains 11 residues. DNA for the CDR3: TGCAGTGCCCAGGGGTTGTACGAGCAGTACTTC. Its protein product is CSAQGLYEQYF.

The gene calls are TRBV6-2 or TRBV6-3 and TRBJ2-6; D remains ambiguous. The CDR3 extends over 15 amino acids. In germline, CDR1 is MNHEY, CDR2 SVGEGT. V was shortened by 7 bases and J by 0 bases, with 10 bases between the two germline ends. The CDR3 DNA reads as TGTGCCAGCAACCCCGGCCACTCTGGGGCCAACGTCCTGACTTTC. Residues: CASNPGHSGANVLTF.